These T cell receptor beta chains were read from a single sample in a study of blood T cell repertoires in COVID-19. Sequencing was performed with immunoSEQ multiplex PCR; in TCRdb, only in-frame clones are kept and a portion is missing. The sample yields roughly 68,000 clones, 85% to 90% seen once. The specimen sequenced was peripheral blood. All receptors derive from an elderly woman with active COVID-19. Both conserved end residues are part of each CDR3. D genes are given only for firm matches. Some rows have no size entry. The others give once, few or many, or a class for an expanded clone.

TRBD2	TRBV15	16	TRBJ2-3	.	TGTGCCACCAGCCCCGGACAAGCGGGAGGGGCAGATACGCAGTATTTT	CATSPGQAGGADTQYF
.	TRBV3-1/TRBV3-2	12	TRBJ1-2	.	TGTGCCAGCAGCGAGGGCTCGGCCGGCTACACCTTC	CASSEGSAGYTF
TRBD1	TRBV19	14	TRBJ2-7	.	TGTGCCAGTAGTATAGATCCTTGGACAGGGGATGTGTACTTC	CASSIDPWTGDVYF
.	TRBV5-1	15	TRBJ2-2	.	TGCGCCAGCAGCTTGGGCAGGGCGAACACCGGGGAGCTGTTTTTT	CASSLGRANTGELFF
TRBD1	TRBV27	14	TRBJ2-1	.	TGTGCCAGCCTGGGACAGGGGGTTGTAAATGAGCAGTTCTTC	CASLGQGVVNEQFF
.	TRBV19	15	TRBJ1-1	.	TGTGCCAGTAGTATTTGGTCCAGGGAGGGCACTGAAGCTTTCTTT	CASSIWSREGTEAFF
TRBD1	TRBV7-2	14	TRBJ1-5	many	TGTGCCAGCAGCCGGACAGGGGGGGATCAGCCCCAGCATTTT	CASSRTGGDQPQHF
.	TRBV20-1	12	TRBJ2-7	.	TGCAGTGCTAGTTCGACTACCTACGAGCAGTACTTC	CSASSTTYEQYF
TRBD2	TRBV5-6	15	TRBJ2-7	.	TGTGCCAGCAGCTTGGGACTAGCGGGAGTCTACGAGCAGTACTTC	CASSLGLAGVYEQYF
TRBD1	TRBV5-5	14	TRBJ1-5	few	TGTGCCAGCAGCGGACGACAGGGCGGACAGCCCCAGCATTTT	CASSGRQGGQPQHF
.	TRBV7-3	14	TRBJ1-6	.	TGTGCCAGCAGCTTAAGTGGAGATAATTCACCCCTCCACTTT	CASSLSGDNSPLHF
TRBD1	TRBV28	14	TRBJ2-7	.	TGTGCCAGCAGTCAGCTCGGGACAGAGGGCGAGCAGTACTTC	CASSQLGTEGEQYF
TRBD2	TRBV19	14	TRBJ2-5	.	TGTGCCAGTAGTACCCCCGGGACTAGAGAGACCCAGTACTTC	CASSTPGTRETQYF
.	TRBV6-5	15	TRBJ1-2	.	TGTGCCAGCAGTTACTCGGGGGCGACACACTATGGCTACACCTTC	CASSYSGATHYGYTF
.	TRBV5-4	14	TRBJ2-2	.	TGTGCCAGCAGCCTACGACTGAACACCGGGGAGCTGTTTTTT	CASSLRLNTGELFF
TRBD1	TRBV28	15	TRBJ1-2	.	TGTGCCAGCACCCCCGGCCGGGACAGGGTGCGGGGCTACACCTTC	CASTPGRDRVRGYTF
TRBD1	TRBV7-2	15	TRBJ2-1	once	TGTGCCAGCAGCGCCCACAGGGGGGTCTACAATGAGCAGTTCTTC	CASSAHRGVYNEQFF
TRBD2	TRBV28	16	TRBJ2-7	.	TGTGCCAGCAGTACTAGCGGGAGCTCTTACTGGAACGAGCAGTACTTC	CASSTSGSSYWNEQYF
TRBD2	TRBV18	15	TRBJ2-3	once	TGTGCCAGCTCACCCGGGAGGGCAAGCACAGATACGCAGTATTTT	CASSPGRASTDTQYF
TRBD2	TRBV19	15	TRBJ2-3	.	TGTGCCAGTAGTATAGAGGGGAGGGTAACAGATACGCAGTATTTT	CASSIEGRVTDTQYF
TRBD2	TRBV6-5	15	TRBJ2-1	.	TGTGCCAGCAGTTACCTGTCTAGCGGGGGGAATGAGCAGTTCTTC	CASSYLSSGGNEQFF
.	TRBV11-3	13	TRBJ2-7	.	TGTGCCAGCAGCTCTCCGGGGGGCGGCGAGCAGTACTTC	CASSSPGGGEQYF
TRBD2	TRBV20-1	16	TRBJ2-1	.	TGCAGTGCTAGTGATCCCGGGACTAGCTCTTACAATGAGCAGTTCTTC	CSASDPGTSSYNEQFF
TRBD1	TRBV5-1	15	TRBJ2-3	.	TGCGCCAGCACCCCTTGGGACAGAAGAACAGATACGCAGTATTTT	CASTPWDRRTDTQYF
TRBD2	TRBV7-2	19	TRBJ2-5	.	TGTGCCAGCAGCTTTCACAGGGAAACTAGCGGGGGGTACCAAGAGACCCAGTACTTC	CASSFHRETSGGYQETQYF
TRBD1	TRBV7-2	14	TRBJ1-5	.	TGTGCCAGCAGCGCGGACAGGGCCAATCAGCCCCAGCATTTT	CASSADRANQPQHF
TRBD2	TRBV5-1	15	TRBJ2-7	.	TGCGCCAGCAGCCCACTAGCGGGAGAGTCCTACGAGCAGTACTTC	CASSPLAGESYEQYF
TRBD1	TRBV29-1	13	TRBJ1-5	.	TGCAGCGCCCAGACAGGGGGCAATCAGCCCCAGCATTTT	CSAQTGGNQPQHF
TRBD2	TRBV7-2	19	TRBJ2-7	.	TGTGCCAGCAGCTTAAGCATTAGGACTAGCGGGGAACCTACCTACGAGCAGTACTTC	CASSLSIRTSGEPTYEQYF
TRBD1	TRBV18	15	TRBJ2-1	once	TGTGCCAGCTCACCTCCGGGACAGGGGGTTGATGAGCAGTTCTTC	CASSPPGQGVDEQFF
TRBD1	TRBV5-1	15	TRBJ2-7	.	TGCGCCAGCCGGACAGGTGATCACCTATCCTACGAGCAGTACTTC	CASRTGDHLSYEQYF
TRBD2	TRBV28	16	TRBJ2-1	.	TGTGCCAGCAGTGTTCGACTAGCGGGCACCTACAATGAGCAGTTCTTC	CASSVRLAGTYNEQFF
TRBD1	TRBV20-1	14	TRBJ2-1	.	TGCAGTGCTAGTGGGGACAGAGCCTACAATGAGCAGTTCTTC	CSASGDRAYNEQFF
.	TRBV2	15	TRBJ2-2	.	TGTGCCAGCAGTGAAGGGGGGCTAATAACCGGGGAGCTGTTTTTT	CASSEGGLITGELFF
TRBD2	TRBV19	14	TRBJ2-1	.	TGTGCCAGTAGGACTAGCGGGAGCTTTTATGAGCAGTTCTTC	CASRTSGSFYEQFF
.	TRBV11-2	16	TRBJ2-5	.	TGTGCCAGCAGCTTAGTGTGGCAGGGGATCCAAGAGACCCAGTACTTC	CASSLVWQGIQETQYF
TRBD2	TRBV6-2/TRBV6-3	17	TRBJ2-1	.	TGTGCCAGCAGTAGTCCCACCATAGCGGGAGGGGACAATGAGCAGTTCTTC	CASSSPTIAGGDNEQFF
.	TRBV18	15	TRBJ2-7	.	TGTGCCAGCTCACCAATCAGGTCTCTCCCCTACGAGCAGTACTTC	CASSPIRSLPYEQYF
TRBD1	TRBV28	15	TRBJ1-6	.	TGTGCCAGCCGGGGGGGACAGGGGACTAATTCACCCCTCCACTTT	CASRGGQGTNSPLHF
.	TRBV5-1	16	TRBJ1-1	once	TGCGCCAGCAGCTTGGAAAAAGGGGTGGGGAACACTGAAGCTTTCTTT	CASSLEKGVGNTEAFF
.	TRBV2	15	TRBJ1-1	once	TGTGCCAGCACGCCTTCAGGGGAAAGTGACACTGAAGCTTTCTTT	CASTPSGESDTEAFF
.	TRBV6-5	15	TRBJ2-7	.	TGTGCCAGCAGTTACTCCCCAGGACTTTTTGGCGAGCAGTACTTC	CASSYSPGLFGEQYF
TRBD2	TRBV29-1	15	TRBJ2-2	.	TGCAGCGTCGGGGGACTAGCGGGAATTATCGGGGAGCTGTTTTTT	CSVGGLAGIIGELFF
TRBD1	TRBV14	14	TRBJ1-2	.	TGTGCCAGCAGCCCAGGGACAGGGTCTTTTGGCTACACCTTC	CASSPGTGSFGYTF
TRBD2	TRBV7-6	19	TRBJ2-3	.	TGTGCCAGCAGCTTAGTGGTTAGCGGGAGGGCCTCGATCACAGATACGCAGTATTTT	CASSLVVSGRASITDTQYF
TRBD1	TRBV4-3	17	TRBJ1-3	once	TGCGCCAGCAGCCATCAGGACAGGCGAATTTCTGGAAACACCATATATTTT	CASSHQDRRISGNTIYF
.	TRBV5-1	15	TRBJ2-3	.	TGCGCCAGCAGTTCGAGTAGAGGAGGCACAGATACGCAGTATTTT	CASSSSRGGTDTQYF
.	TRBV24-1	13	TRBJ2-5	.	TGTGCCACCAGTCCGGGGAGACAAGAGACCCAGTACTTC	CATSPGRQETQYF
TRBD1	TRBV6-2/TRBV6-3	17	TRBJ2-2	.	TGTGCCAGCAGTTACCGCGGGGACAGGGGATACACCGGGGAGCTGTTTTTT	CASSYRGDRGYTGELFF
TRBD2	TRBV15	16	TRBJ2-3	.	TGTGCCACCAGCAGCTCGACTAGCGGGAGGTTTGATACGCAGTATTTT	CATSSSTSGRFDTQYF